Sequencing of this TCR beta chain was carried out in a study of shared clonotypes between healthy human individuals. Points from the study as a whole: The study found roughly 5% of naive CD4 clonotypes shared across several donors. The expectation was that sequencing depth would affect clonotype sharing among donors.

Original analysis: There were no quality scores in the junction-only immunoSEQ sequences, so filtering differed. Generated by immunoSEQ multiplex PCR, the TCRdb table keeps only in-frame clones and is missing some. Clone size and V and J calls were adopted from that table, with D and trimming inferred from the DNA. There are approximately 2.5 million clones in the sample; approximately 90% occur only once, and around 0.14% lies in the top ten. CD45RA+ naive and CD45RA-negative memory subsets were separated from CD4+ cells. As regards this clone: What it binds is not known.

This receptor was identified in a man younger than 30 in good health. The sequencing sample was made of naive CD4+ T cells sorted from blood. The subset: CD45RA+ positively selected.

Here the CDR3 reads CASSPINSNEKLFF. CDR3 sequence (DNA): TGCGCCAGCAGCCCGATTAATTCTAATGAAAAACTGTTTTTT. The rearrangement links TRBV10-2 to TRBJ1-4; D unresolved. V lost 6 bases and J 3 bases, leaving 11 bases between the germline ends. The CDR3 is 14 amino acids. Germline loops: CDR1 WSHSY, CDR2 SAAADI.